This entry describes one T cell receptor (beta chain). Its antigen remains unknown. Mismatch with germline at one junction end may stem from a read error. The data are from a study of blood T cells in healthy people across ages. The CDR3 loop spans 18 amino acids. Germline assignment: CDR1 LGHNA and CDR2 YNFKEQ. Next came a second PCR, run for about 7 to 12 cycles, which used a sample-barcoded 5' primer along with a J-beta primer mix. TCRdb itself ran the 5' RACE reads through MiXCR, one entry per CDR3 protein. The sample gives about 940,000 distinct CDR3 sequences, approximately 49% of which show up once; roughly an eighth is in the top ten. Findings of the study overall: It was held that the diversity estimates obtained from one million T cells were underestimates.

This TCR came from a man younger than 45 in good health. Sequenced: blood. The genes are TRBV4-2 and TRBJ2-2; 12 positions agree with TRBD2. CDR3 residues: CASGQTLAGGTNTGELFF. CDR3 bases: TGTGCCAGCGGCCAAACACTAGCGGGGGGTACGAACACCGGGGAGCTGTTTTTT.